This TCR beta chain originates from a study of T cell responses to AZD1222 COVID-19 vaccine. The data were produced by immunoSEQ multiplex PCR, yet TCRdb's version contains in-frame clones alone and is incomplete. The sample lists about 190,000 clones, roughly 92% occurring once. Germline V lookup: CDR1 SNHLY, CDR2 FYNNEI. V gave up 0 bases and J gave up 7 bases, with 3 bases separating them. The CDR3 runs 12 residues. The sequence was collected from an adult in good health. The chain carries TRBV2 and TRBJ1-4; no clear D. The material was peripheral blood, obtained on day 0 of AZD1222 vaccination. In nucleotides, the CDR3 is TGTGCCAGCAGTGAAGCGCTTGAAAAACTGTTTTTT. Its translation is CASSEALEKLFF.